This T cell receptor beta chain comes out of a study of shared clonotypes between healthy human individuals. Notes on the study in general: Clonotypes which were not shared had lower generation probabilities than clonotypes that all four donors shared.

Notes on this clone: Its antigen is not known.

Investigators divided CD4+ cells into CD45RA+ naive and CD45RA-negative memory subsets. Trimming pared 4 bases from V and 6 bases from J, leaving 22 bases between. The germline CDR1 and CDR2 sequences are SGHKS and YYEKEE (reference sequence). The CDR3 consists of 16 residues. Only in-frame clones appear in the TCRdb table, and some are missing; sequencing was by immunoSEQ multiplex PCR. The sample lists some 2,000,000 clones, approximately 94% occurring once. The TCR comes from a man aged 18 to 30 in good health. The source material was naive CD4+ T cells sorted from blood. The subset here: CD45RA+ positively selected. This chain connects TRBV5-5 to TRBJ1-2; TRBD1 is a possible D gene (5 bases). This CDR3 is CASSTGGQIGTNGYTF. CDR3 DNA: TGTGCCAGCAGCACCGGAGGGCAGATCGGGACTAATGGCTACACCTTC.